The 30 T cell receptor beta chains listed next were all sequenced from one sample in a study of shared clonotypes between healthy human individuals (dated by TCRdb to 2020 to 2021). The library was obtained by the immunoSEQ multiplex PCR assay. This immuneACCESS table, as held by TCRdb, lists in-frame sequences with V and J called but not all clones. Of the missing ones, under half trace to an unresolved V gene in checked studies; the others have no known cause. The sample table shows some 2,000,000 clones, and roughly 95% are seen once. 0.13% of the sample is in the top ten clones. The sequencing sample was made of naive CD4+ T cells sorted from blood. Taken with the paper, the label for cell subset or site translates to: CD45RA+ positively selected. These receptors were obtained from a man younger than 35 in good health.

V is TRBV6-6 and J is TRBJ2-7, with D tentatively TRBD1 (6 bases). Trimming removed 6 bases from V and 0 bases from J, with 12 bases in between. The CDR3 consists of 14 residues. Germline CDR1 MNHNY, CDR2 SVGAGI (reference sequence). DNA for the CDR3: TGTGCCAGCAGGCCTCGGACAGACTCCTACGAGCAGTACTTC. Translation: CASRPRTDSYEQYF.

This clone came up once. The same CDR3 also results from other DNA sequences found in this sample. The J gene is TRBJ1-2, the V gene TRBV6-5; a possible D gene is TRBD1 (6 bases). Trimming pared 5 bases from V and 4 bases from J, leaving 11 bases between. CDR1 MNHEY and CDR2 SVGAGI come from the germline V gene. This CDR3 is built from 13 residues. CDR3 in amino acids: CASSRQEGYGYTF. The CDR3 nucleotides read TGTGCCAGCAGTCGACAGGAGGGCTATGGCTACACCTTC.

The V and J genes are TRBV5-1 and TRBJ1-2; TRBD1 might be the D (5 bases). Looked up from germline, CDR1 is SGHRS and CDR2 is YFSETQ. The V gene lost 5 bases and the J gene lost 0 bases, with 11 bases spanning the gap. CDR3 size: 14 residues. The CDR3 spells CASRPDSTNYGYTF. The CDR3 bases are TGCGCCAGCAGACCTGACAGCACTAACTATGGCTACACCTTC.

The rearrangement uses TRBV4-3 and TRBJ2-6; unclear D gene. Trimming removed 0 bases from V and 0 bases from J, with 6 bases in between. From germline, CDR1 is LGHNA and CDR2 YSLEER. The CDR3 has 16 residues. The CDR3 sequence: CASSQDRVSGANVLTF. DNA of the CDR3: TGCGCCAGCAGCCAAGATAGGGTCTCTGGGGCCAACGTCCTGACTTTC.

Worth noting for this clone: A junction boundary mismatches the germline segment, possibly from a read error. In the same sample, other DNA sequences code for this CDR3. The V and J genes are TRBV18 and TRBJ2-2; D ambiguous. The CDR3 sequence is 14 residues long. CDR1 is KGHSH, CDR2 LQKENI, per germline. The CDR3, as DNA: TGTGCCAGCTCCCCACCGGGGAACACCGGGGAGCTGTTTTTT. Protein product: CASSPPGNTGELFF.

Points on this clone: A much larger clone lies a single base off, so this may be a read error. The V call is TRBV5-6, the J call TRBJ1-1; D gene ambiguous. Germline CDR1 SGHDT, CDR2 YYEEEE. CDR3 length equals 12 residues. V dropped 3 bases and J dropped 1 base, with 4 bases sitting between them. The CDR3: CASSWGNTEAFF. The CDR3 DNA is TGTGCCAGCAGCTGGGGGAACACTGAAGCTTTCTTT.

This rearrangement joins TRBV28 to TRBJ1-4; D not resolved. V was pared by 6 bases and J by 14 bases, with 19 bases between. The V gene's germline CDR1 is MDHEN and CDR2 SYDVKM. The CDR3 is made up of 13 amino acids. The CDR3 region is CASSLISDLNLFF. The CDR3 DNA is TGTGCCAGCAGCCTGATTTCGGATCTGAACCTGTTTTTT.

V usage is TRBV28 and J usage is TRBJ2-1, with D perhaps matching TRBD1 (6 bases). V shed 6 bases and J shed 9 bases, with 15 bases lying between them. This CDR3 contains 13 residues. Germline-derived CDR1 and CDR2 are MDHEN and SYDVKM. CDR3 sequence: CASSLIQGGEQFF. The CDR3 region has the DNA TGTGCCAGCAGCTTAATACAGGGTGGTGAGCAGTTCTTC. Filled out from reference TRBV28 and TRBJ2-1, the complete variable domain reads DVKVTQSSRYLVKRTGEKVFLECVQDMDHENMFWYRQDPGLGLRLIYFSYDVKMKEKGDIPEGYSVSREKKERFSLILESASTNQTSMYLCASSLIQGGEQFFGPGTRLTVL.

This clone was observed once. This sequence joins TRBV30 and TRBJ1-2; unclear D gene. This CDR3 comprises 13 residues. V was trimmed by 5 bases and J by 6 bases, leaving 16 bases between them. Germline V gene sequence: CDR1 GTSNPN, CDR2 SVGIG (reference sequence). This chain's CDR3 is CAWGMVMADGYTF. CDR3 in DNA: TGTGCCTGGGGTATGGTCATGGCGGATGGCTACACCTTC.

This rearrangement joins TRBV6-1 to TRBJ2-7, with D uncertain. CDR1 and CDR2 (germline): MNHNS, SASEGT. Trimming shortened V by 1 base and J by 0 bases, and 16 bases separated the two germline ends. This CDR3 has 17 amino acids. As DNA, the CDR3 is TGTGCCAGCAGTGAAGGAACACGGGCAGTCATCTCCTACGAGCAGTACTTC. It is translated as CASSEGTRAVISYEQYF.

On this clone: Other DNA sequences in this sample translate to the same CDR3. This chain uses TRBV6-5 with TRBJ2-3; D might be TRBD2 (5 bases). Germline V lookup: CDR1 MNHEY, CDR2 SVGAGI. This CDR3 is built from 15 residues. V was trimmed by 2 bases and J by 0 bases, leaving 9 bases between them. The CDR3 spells CASSYGGGSTDTQYF. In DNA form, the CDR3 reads TGTGCCAGCAGTTACGGAGGCGGTAGCACAGATACGCAGTATTTT.

The CDR3 loop is CASSLMGTSGGSTDTQYF. For the CDR3, the DNA is TGCGCCAGCAGCTTGATGGGGACTAGCGGGGGCAGCACAGATACGCAGTATTTT. The chain employs TRBV5-1 and TRBJ2-3, with 14 nucleotides matching TRBD2. Germline-derived CDR1 and CDR2 are SGHRS and YFSETQ. The CDR3 is 18 residues long. V lost 1 base to trimming and J lost 0 bases; unmatched junction nucleotides: 4.

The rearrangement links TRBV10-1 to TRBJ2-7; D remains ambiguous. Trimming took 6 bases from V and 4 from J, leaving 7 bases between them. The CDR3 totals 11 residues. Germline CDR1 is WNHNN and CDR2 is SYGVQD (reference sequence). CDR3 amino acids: CASSENYEQYF. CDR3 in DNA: TGCGCCAGCAGCGAAAATTACGAGCAGTACTTC.

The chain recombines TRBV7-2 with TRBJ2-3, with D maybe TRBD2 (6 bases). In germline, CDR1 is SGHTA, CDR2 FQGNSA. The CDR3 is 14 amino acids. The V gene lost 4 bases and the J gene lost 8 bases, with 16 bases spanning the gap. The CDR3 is CASSSSLGGGTQYF. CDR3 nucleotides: TGTGCCAGCAGCTCCAGCCTGGGGGGAGGTACGCAGTATTTT.

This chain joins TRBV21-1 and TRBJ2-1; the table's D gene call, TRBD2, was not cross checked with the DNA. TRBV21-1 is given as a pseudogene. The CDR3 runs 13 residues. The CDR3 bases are TGTGCCAGCAGCAAAGCCTTCTACAATGAGCAGTTCTTC. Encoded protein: CASSKAFYNEQFF.

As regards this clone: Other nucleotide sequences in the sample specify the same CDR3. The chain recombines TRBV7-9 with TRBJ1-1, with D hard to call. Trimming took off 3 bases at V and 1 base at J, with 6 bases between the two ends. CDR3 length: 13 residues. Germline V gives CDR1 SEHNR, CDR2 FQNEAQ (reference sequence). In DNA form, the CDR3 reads TGTGCCAGCAGCTTTGAAGGGAACACTGAAGCTTTCTTT. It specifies CASSFEGNTEAFF.

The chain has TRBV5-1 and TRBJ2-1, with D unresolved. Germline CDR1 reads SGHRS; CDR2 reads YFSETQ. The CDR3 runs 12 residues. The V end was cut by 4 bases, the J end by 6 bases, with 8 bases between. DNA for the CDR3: TGCGCCAGCAGCATGCCTTCCAATGAGCAGTTCTTC. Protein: CASSMPSNEQFF.

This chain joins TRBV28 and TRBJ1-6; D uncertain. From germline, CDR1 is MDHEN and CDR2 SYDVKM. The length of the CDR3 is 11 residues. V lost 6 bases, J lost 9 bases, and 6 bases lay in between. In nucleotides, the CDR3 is TGTGCCAGCAGCTTTACTTCACCCCTCCACTTT. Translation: CASSFTSPLHF.

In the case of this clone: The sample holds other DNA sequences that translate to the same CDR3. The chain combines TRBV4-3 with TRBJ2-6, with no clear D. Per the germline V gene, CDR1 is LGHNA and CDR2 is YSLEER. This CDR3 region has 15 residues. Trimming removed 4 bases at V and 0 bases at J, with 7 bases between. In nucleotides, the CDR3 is TGCGCCAGCAGCCGAGGATTCTCTGGGGCCAACGTCCTGACTTTC. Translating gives CASSRGFSGANVLTF.

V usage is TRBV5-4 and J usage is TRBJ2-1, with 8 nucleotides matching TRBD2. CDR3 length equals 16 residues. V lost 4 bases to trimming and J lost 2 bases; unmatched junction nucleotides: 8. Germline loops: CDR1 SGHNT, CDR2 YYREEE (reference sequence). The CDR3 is CASSPSDGRAYNEQFF. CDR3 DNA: TGTGCCAGCAGCCCCTCGGACGGGAGGGCCTACAATGAGCAGTTCTTC.

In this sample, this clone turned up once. The DNA for the CDR3 is TGTGCCAGTAGTTGGGCCCCCTCGGAGACTAGTTCCGGCTACGAGCAGTACTTC. Translating it yields CASSWAPSETSSGYEQYF. This chain joins TRBV19 and TRBJ2-7; maybe TRBD2 (6 bases). V dropped 5 bases and J dropped 3 bases, with 26 bases sitting between them. Looked up from germline, CDR1 is LNHDA and CDR2 is SQIVND (reference sequence). This CDR3 spans 18 amino acids.

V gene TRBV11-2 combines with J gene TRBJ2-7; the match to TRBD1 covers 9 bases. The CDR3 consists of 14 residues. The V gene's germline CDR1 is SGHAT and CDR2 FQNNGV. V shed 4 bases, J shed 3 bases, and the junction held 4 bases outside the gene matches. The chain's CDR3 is CASSSTGGHYEQYF. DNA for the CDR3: TGTGCCAGCAGCTCAACAGGGGGCCACTACGAGCAGTACTTC.

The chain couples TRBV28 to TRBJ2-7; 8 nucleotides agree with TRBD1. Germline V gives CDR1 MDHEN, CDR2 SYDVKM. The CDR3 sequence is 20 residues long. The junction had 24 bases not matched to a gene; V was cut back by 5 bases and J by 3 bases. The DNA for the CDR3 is TGTGCCAGCAGTCTGGGTGGACAGGGCTCATTCTATTCTTCCGTCTACGAGCAGTACTTC. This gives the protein CASSLGGQGSFYSSVYEQYF.

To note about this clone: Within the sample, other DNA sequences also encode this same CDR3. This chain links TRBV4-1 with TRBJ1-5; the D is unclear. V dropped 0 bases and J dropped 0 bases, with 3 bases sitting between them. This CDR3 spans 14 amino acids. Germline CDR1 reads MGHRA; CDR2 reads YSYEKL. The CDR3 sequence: CASSQEYSNQPQHF. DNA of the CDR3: TGCGCCAGCAGCCAAGAATATAGCAATCAGCCCCAGCATTTT.

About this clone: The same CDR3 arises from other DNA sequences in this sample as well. CDR3 residues: CASSTGENTEAFF. The CDR3 DNA is TGTGCCAGCTCCACGGGAGAGAACACTGAAGCTTTCTTT. The chain employs TRBV18 and TRBJ1-1, with D unresolved. This CDR3 region has 13 residues. In germline, CDR1 is KGHSH, CDR2 LQKENI. Deletions cut 6 bases from V and 1 base from J, with 9 bases between.

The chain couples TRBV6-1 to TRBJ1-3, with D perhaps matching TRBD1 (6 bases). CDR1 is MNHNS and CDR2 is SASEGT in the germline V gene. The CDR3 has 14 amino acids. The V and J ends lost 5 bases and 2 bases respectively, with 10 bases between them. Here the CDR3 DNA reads TGTGCCAGCAGTAAGGGGGAAGCTGGAAACACCATATATTTT. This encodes CASSKGEAGNTIYF.

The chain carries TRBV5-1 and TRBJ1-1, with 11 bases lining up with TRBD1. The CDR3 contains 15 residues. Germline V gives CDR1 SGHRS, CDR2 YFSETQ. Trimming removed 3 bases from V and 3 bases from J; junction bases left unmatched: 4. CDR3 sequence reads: CASSSGQGAYTEAFF. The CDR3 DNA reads TGCGCCAGCAGCTCCGGACAGGGGGCTTACACTGAAGCTTTCTTT.

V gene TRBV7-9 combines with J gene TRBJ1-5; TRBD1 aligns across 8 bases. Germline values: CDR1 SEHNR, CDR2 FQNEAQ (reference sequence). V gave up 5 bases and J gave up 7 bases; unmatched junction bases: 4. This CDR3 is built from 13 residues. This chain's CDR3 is CASSQGAGQPQHF. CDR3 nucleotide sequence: TGTGCCAGCAGCCAGGGGGCAGGGCAGCCCCAGCATTTT. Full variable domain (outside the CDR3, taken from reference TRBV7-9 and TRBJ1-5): DTGVSQNPRHKITKRGQNVTFRCDPISEHNRLYWYRQTLGQGPEFLTYFQNEAQLEKSRLLSDRFSAERPKGSFSTLEIQRTEQGDSAMYLCASSQGAGQPQHFGDGTRLSIL.

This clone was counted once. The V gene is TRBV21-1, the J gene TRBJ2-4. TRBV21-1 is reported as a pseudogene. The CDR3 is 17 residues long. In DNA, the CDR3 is TGTGCCAGCAGCAAAAGTCTTGGGGAAAAAGGACCGCACATTCAGTACTTC. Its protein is CASSKSLGEKGPHIQYF.

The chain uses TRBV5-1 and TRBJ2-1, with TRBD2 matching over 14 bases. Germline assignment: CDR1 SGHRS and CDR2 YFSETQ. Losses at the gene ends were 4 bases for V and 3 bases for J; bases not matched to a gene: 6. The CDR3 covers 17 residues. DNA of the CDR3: TGCGCCAGCAGCCCGGGACTAGCGGGGGACTACTACAATGAGCAGTTCTTC. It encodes CASSPGLAGDYYNEQFF.